What follows are 8 T cell receptor beta chains derived from one specimen sequenced in a study of blood T cell repertoires in COVID-19. Sequencing was performed with immunoSEQ multiplex PCR; in TCRdb, only in-frame clones are kept and a portion is missing. The table has 48,000 or so clones, 70% to 90% seen once. Sequencing was carried out using peripheral blood. Receptors were obtained from a woman aged 60 to 75 with acute or convalescent COVID-19.

The chain couples TRBV27 to TRBJ1-2; D may be TRBD1 (6 bases). CDR3 length equals 13 residues. V dropped 4 bases and J dropped 2 bases, with 8 bases sitting between them. Germline V lookup: CDR1 MNHEY, CDR2 SMNVEV (reference sequence). The CDR3 region is CASSWGLNYGYTF. The CDR3, as DNA: TGTGCCAGCAGTTGGGGGCTCAACTATGGCTACACCTTC.

The genes are TRBV19 and TRBJ1-2; TRBD1 aligns across 8 bases. J gave up 5 bases and V 6 bases, and 5 bases lay outside the gene matches. Germline loops: CDR1 LNHDA, CDR2 SQIVND (reference sequence). The CDR3 length is 13 residues. CDR3 nucleotide sequence: TGTGCCAGTAGATCGGACAGGGCGTATGGCTACACCTTC. It is translated as CASRSDRAYGYTF.

The rearrangement links TRBV20-1 to TRBJ1-5, with unresolved D. CDR3 size: 15 residues. Germline loops: CDR1 DFQATT, CDR2 SNEGSKA (reference sequence). Trimming took off 3 bases at V and 4 bases at J, with 16 bases between the two ends. DNA of the CDR3: TGCAGTGCTAGTCGGACCACGGGGAGTAATCAGCCCCAGCATTTT. It specifies CSASRTTGSNQPQHF.

The chain carries TRBV7-3 and TRBJ2-1; 7 positions agree with TRBD2. Unmatched junction bases numbered 2, after V lost 3 bases and J lost 0 bases. The CDR3 is made up of 15 amino acids. Per the germline V gene, CDR1 is SGHTA and CDR2 is FQGTGA. CDR3 nucleotide sequence: TGTGCCAGCAGCTTTGGGACTAACTCCTACAATGAGCAGTTCTTC. It encodes CASSFGTNSYNEQFF.

V is TRBV6-5 and J is TRBJ1-4, with no clear D. CDR3 size: 14 residues. Germline V gives CDR1 MNHEY, CDR2 SVGAGI. The germline V and J ends were trimmed by 7 bases and 0 bases, with 9 bases remaining between them. CDR3 DNA: TGTGCCAGCAATCCGAGTCCAACTAATGAAAAACTGTTTTTT. Translated, it gives CASNPSPTNEKLFF.

The chain uses TRBV29-1 and TRBJ2-7; 9 bases are a match to TRBD2. Germline V gives CDR1 SQVTM, CDR2 ANQGSEA. J lost 7 bases, V lost 6 bases, and 13 bases had no gene match. The CDR3 consists of 14 residues. In DNA form, the CDR3 reads TGCAGCGTAGAGAGCGGGGGGCCGGTCTTGGAGCAGTACTTC. It yields the protein CSVESGGPVLEQYF.

The gene calls are TRBV2 and TRBJ1-2; TRBD1 matches at 10 bases. This CDR3 has 18 residues. Germline CDR1 is SNHLY and CDR2 is FYNNEI. J was trimmed by 1 base and V by 6 bases; bases with no gene match: 14. CDR3 DNA: TGTGCCAGCAGCGGCACCCCGGGACAGGGGAGTGGTAACTATGGCTACACCTTC. It codes for CASSGTPGQGSGNYGYTF.

The rearrangement uses TRBV2 and TRBJ1-1; TRBD1 aligns across 11 bases. The CDR3 is 16 amino acids. V was clipped by 7 bases and J by 3 bases; unmatched bases: 10. The germline V gene encodes CDR1 SNHLY and CDR2 FYNNEI. The DNA for the CDR3 is TGTGCCAGCACCATTGGGACAGGGGGTATTTACACTGAAGCTTTCTTT. It specifies CASTIGTGGIYTEAFF.